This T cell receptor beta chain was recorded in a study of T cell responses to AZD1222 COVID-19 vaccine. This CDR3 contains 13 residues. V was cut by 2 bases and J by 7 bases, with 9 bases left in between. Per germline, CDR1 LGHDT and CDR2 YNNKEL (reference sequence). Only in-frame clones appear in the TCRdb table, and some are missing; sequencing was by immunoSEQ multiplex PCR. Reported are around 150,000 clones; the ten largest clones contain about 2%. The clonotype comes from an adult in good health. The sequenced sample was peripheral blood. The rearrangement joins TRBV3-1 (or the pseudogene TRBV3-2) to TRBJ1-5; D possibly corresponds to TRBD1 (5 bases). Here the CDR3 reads CASSQQGGQPQHF. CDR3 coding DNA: TGTGCCAGCAGCCAACAGGGCGGCCAGCCCCAGCATTTT.